These 15 T cell receptor beta chains share one sample of origin, sequenced in a study of T-cell memory formation after mild COVID-19. Each CDR3 protein is one row after TCRdb ran MiXCR on the 5' RACE reads. Found here are hundreds of thousands of distinct CDR3 sequences, approximately 16% of them singletons; the top ten hold 22%. Sample: PBMCs or a T cell subset sorted from them (not recorded which). The receptors shown here come from a man between 18 and 35 years old who had mild COVID-19 (a few samples of this study predate the infection). Cell type and time point are not known.

This clonotype was seen a few times. As DNA, the CDR3 is TGCAGTGCTAGCCCGCCTCATAATGAAAAACTGTTTTTT. This gives the protein CSASPPHNEKLFF. The V and J genes are TRBV20-1 and TRBJ1-4, with D unclear. V lost 3 bases to trimming and J lost 4 bases, with 9 bases between them. CDR3 length equals 13 residues. Germline CDR1 is DFQATT and CDR2 is SNEGSKA (reference sequence).

This chain links TRBV11-2 with TRBJ2-5, with no clear D. V lost 1 base to trimming and J lost 4 bases, with 7 bases between them. The CDR3 is 13 residues long. Germline V gene lookup returns CDR1 SGHAT and CDR2 FQNNGV. The CDR3 region has the DNA TGTGCCAGCAGCTTAGCAAGACCAGAGACCCAGTACTTC. This encodes CASSLARPETQYF.

This clonotype was counted only a few times. The rearrangement joins TRBV2 to TRBJ1-4; no reliable D call. V was trimmed by 8 bases and J by 7 bases, leaving 8 bases between them. The germline V gene encodes CDR1 SNHLY and CDR2 FYNNEI. This CDR3 is built from 11 residues. In nucleotides, the CDR3 is TGTGCCAGCTCAAGCTTTGAAAAACTGTTTTTT. It is translated as CASSSFEKLFF. Full variable domain (remainder filled in from reference TRBV2 and TRBJ1-4): EPEVTQTPSHQVTQMGQEVILRCVPISNHLYFYWYRQILGQKVEFLVSFYNNEISEKSEIFDDQFSVERPDGSNFTLKIRSTKLEDSAMYFCASSSFEKLFFGSGTQLSVL.

The J gene is TRBJ2-3, the V gene TRBV7-3, with 8 bases identical to TRBD1. V was pared by 8 bases and J by 4 bases, with 14 bases of the junction left unmatched. The CDR3 consists of 16 residues. Germline lookup yields CDR1 SGHTA and CDR2 FQGTGA. The CDR3 protein is CASHGTGTSNPDTQYF. For the CDR3, the DNA is TGTGCCAGCCACGGGACAGGAACTTCTAATCCAGATACGCAGTATTTT.

The chain is built from TRBV7-8 and TRBJ2-1, with 12 bases identical to TRBD2. The CDR3 runs to 18 residues. Germline assignment: CDR1 SGHVS and CDR2 FQNEAQ. V trimming: 5 bases; J trimming: 0 bases; junction bases outside the gene matches: 8. The CDR3 loop reads CASSIPQGLAGSYNEQFF. The CDR3 DNA reads as TGTGCCAGCAGCATACCCCAGGGACTAGCGGGCTCCTACAATGAGCAGTTCTTC. Together with reference TRBV7-8 and TRBJ2-1, the CDR3 gives the full variable domain: GAGVSQSPRYKVAKRGQDVALRCDPISGHVSLFWYQQALGQGPEFLTYFQNEAQLDKSGLPSDRFFAERPEGSVSTLKIQRTQQEDSAVYLCASSIPQGLAGSYNEQFFGPGTRLTVL.

This clonotype was seen only a few times. The chain uses TRBV2 and TRBJ1-2, with D perhaps TRBD1 (6 bases). Germline V gene data show CDR1 as SNHLY and CDR2 as FYNNEI. Trimming removed 2 bases at V and 3 bases at J, with 10 bases between. The length of the CDR3 is 14 residues. The DNA for the CDR3 is TGTGCCAGCAGTGAACGGGCAGGGGACTATGGCTACACCTTC. Translated, it gives CASSERAGDYGYTF.

This clonotype was picked up many times. The chain combines TRBV7-2 with TRBJ2-5; the D gene could be TRBD1 or TRBD2 (6 bases each). The germline V gene encodes CDR1 SGHTA and CDR2 FQGNSA. The CDR3 is made up of 16 amino acids. V was pared by 3 bases and J by 2 bases, with 16 bases between. CDR3 in amino acids: CASSFNGGRKQETQYF. In nucleotides, the CDR3 is TGTGCCAGCAGCTTTAATGGGGGGCGGAAACAAGAGACCCAGTACTTC.

This clonotype was picked up a small number of times. This sequence joins TRBV20-1 and TRBJ2-5; the D gene is possibly TRBD2 (6 bases). CDR1 is DFQATT and CDR2 is SNEGSKA in the germline V gene (reference sequence). The CDR3 sequence is 16 residues long. The ends were cut back, 2 bases at V and 5 bases at J, with 21 bases in the middle. The CDR3 DNA is TGCAGTGCTAGAATCTGGGGGAGGCCGGCGGGGGAGACCCAGTACTTC. Translation: CSARIWGRPAGETQYF.

The genes are TRBV5-1 and TRBJ2-3, with 14 positions matching TRBD2. From germline, CDR1 is SGHRS and CDR2 YFSETQ. This CDR3 is built from 16 residues. J gave up 10 bases and V 4 bases, and 11 bases lay outside the gene matches. In DNA form, the CDR3 reads TGCGCCAGCAGCCTCGGACTAGCGGGGGGCCAGCTTGCGCAGTATTTT. This translates into CASSLGLAGGQLAQYF.

This clonotype was recorded a few times. The chain recombines TRBV7-2 with TRBJ2-1, with 7 bases fitting TRBD1. Losses at the gene ends were 0 bases for V and 4 bases for J; bases not matched to a gene: 9. The CDR3 totals 17 residues. The germline gives CDR1 SGHTA, CDR2 FQGNSA. The CDR3 here is CASSLAGTAILYNEQFF. Here the CDR3 DNA reads TGTGCCAGCAGCTTAGCTGGGACAGCGATACTTTACAATGAGCAGTTCTTC. The full variable domain, with the rest looked up from reference TRBV7-2 and TRBJ2-1, is GAGVSQSPSNKVTEKGKDVELRCDPISGHTALYWYRQSLGQGLEFLIYFQGNSAPDKSGLPSDRFSAERTGGSVSTLTIQRTQQEDSAVYLCASSLAGTAILYNEQFFGPGTRLTVL.

The chain couples TRBV5-1 to TRBJ2-3, with 8 bases matching TRBD2. The V gene's germline CDR1 is SGHRS and CDR2 YFSETQ. V shed 4 bases and J 0 bases; nucleotides not matched to a gene: 7. The CDR3 length is 16 residues. The CDR3 loop reads CASSPILAASTDTQYF. In nucleotides, the CDR3 is TGCGCCAGCAGCCCGATACTAGCGGCTAGCACAGATACGCAGTATTTT.

This clonotype was detected a few times. The chain uses TRBV6-2 or TRBV6-3 and TRBJ1-2; 7 bases map to TRBD1. The CDR3 covers 15 residues. The V and J ends lost 6 bases and 4 bases, in that order; junction bases with no gene match: 11. Germline CDR1 is MNHEY and CDR2 is SVGEGT. As DNA, the CDR3 is TGTGCCAGCAGAGCCCGGGACAGCAGTGGCTATGGCTACACCTTC. It encodes CASRARDSSGYGYTF.

V gene TRBV12-3 or TRBV12-4 combines with J gene TRBJ2-1; the D gene is possibly TRBD1 (6 bases). The CDR3 loop spans 13 amino acids. Trimming took 6 bases from V and 6 from J, leaving 12 bases between them. The CDR3 DNA follows: TGTGCCAGCAGCATCAGGGGCCCCAATGAGCAGTTCTTC. This translates into CASSIRGPNEQFF.

The V call is TRBV11-2, the J call TRBJ2-7; possible D gene TRBD1, 6 bases. Germline V gene lookup returns CDR1 SGHAT and CDR2 FQNNGV. V was cut by 0 bases and J by 4 bases, with 10 bases left in between. The CDR3 has 14 amino acids. The CDR3 here is CASSLDMDRYEQYV. CDR3 coding DNA: TGTGCCAGCAGCTTAGATATGGACAGATACGAGCAGTACGTC.

The chain uses TRBV4-1 and TRBJ2-5, with D unresolved. Germline CDR1 and CDR2: MGHRA and YSYEKL. The V end lost 3 bases, the J end lost 2 bases, and 7 bases lay between the germline ends. This CDR3 has 13 amino acids. CDR3 sequence (DNA): TGCGCCAGCAGCCATCTCCCTCAAGAGACCCAGTACTTC. It translates to CASSHLPQETQYF.